This TCR beta chain was profiled in a study of cytomegalovirus exposure and HLA in healthy donors. Both 60 Vbeta primers and 13 Jbeta primers went into the PCR. Profiled with immunoSEQ multiplex PCR; TCRdb holds only in-frame clones, not every one. The sample shows just over 95,000 clones, around 80% of them seen only once. In its sample, this clone was seen a few times. Nominally healthy donors were sampled, though unrecorded immune exposures were likely. Sequencing was carried out using PBMCs. The sequence derives from a human donor in good health.

CDR3 nucleotides: TGTGCCAGCAGTCCCGGACTGGTCCTGGGTGAGCAGTTCTTC. It translates to CASSPGLVLGEQFF. The chain has TRBV6-6 and TRBJ2-1; D possibly corresponds to TRBD2 (5 bases). Trimming took off 5 bases at V and 9 bases at J, with 17 bases between the two ends. There are 14 residues in the CDR3. Germline V gene sequence: CDR1 MNHNY, CDR2 SVGAGI (reference sequence).